This T cell receptor beta chain was recovered during a study of control samples from healthy donors and cancer patients. After removal of 2 bases from V and 7 bases from J, the junction contained 5 bases not matched to a gene. Germline V gene sequence: CDR1 SGHRS, CDR2 YFSETQ. The CDR3 runs to 15 residues. Assay: immunoSEQ multiplex PCR; the TCRdb copy retains only in-frame clones and omits some. This table has fewer than 100,000 clones, roughly 86% appearing once. The rearrangement uses TRBV5-1 and TRBJ2-2; 10 bases fit TRBD2. Sequenced material: blood. The receptor comes from a man aged 60 to 75 in good health. The CDR3 DNA reads as TGCGCCAGCAGCTTTCTAGCGGGGGATAACGGGGAGCTGTTTTTT. It translates to CASSFLAGDNGELFF.